The T cell receptor beta chain described here comes from a study of OX40 agonist ivuxolimab in advanced cancers. With respect to the entire study: The costimulatory receptor OX40 (CD134) was targeted by ivuxolimab, a fully human IgG2 agonistic monoclonal antibody. Intravenous ivuxolimab was administered to patients every 2 weeks at six dose levels: 0.01, 0.1, 0.3, 1.5, 3 and 10 mg/kg. Among the 52 dose-escalation patients, around 20 had hepatocellular carcinoma, approximately 15 melanoma, 9 renal cell carcinoma and 9 head and neck cancer. The paper reports the monotherapy dose-escalation portion (N = 52 patients) of the phase I ivuxolimab trial. In the dose-escalation cohort, nearly 85% of patients were male, and the mean age was around 60 years with a range of roughly 23 to 79. Prior anti-PD-1, anti-PD-L1 or anti-CTLA-4 therapy was permitted, and 40% of dose-escalation patients had received checkpoint inhibitors. The point of sequencing TCRbeta in the periphery was to test whether ivuxolimab changed TCR sequence diversity and drove clonal T-cell expansion. Partial responses occurred in three dose-escalation patients, of whom one had hepatocellular carcinoma and two had cutaneous melanoma. Overall study results and their limits: In partial responders in the 0.1-3.0 mg/kg groups, normalized peripheral clonal expansion was found to be among the lowest, especially among CD8+ T cells. At doses of 0.1 to 3.0 mg/kg, clonal expansion of both CD4+ and CD8+ blood T cells was observed from baseline to week 6. On average, CD8+ T cells showed more expanded clones than CD4+ T cells after ivuxolimab. Low levels of normalized T-cell clonal expansion were also seen in some nonresponding patients. Antigen specificity was not determined for the clonally expanded peripheral T cells.

CDR1 and CDR2 are read off the germline V gene as LGHNA and YSLEER. The CDR3 holds 16 amino acids from the cysteine to the phenylalanine. Here the CDR3 DNA is all that survives: 48 bases in frame from base 1. V gives up 4 bases and J gives up 0 bases, and the segment between their germline ends measures 16 bases. Of note for this clone: Its binding antigen is unknown. Base qualities are not recorded, but no much larger clone differs from it by a single base.

The trial excluded patients who had a history of autoimmune disease or were on systemic immunosuppression. Peripheral blood for TCR sequencing was collected from all dose cohorts at baseline, on cycle 4 day 1, and on cycle 7 day 1. The samples were taken from a phase I, first-in-human, multicenter, open-label dose-escalation trial of ivuxolimab. Adults with locally advanced or metastatic melanoma, renal cell, hepatocellular, or head and neck squamous cell carcinoma were enrolled in the trial. CD4+ and CD8+ T cells were sorted separately from peripheral blood before TCR sequencing. Genomic DNA was isolated from the sorted cells so that the TCRbeta CDR3 region could be sequenced. TCRbeta CDR3 regions were sequenced using the immunoSEQ Assay. Entries here come from immuneACCESS through TCRdb and include only in-frame sequences with V and J called. Some clones fail to appear in such tables; in the studies checked, an unresolved V gene covers under half of the shortfall, and the cause of the remainder is unknown. This sample comprises 80,000 or so clones, 80% to 95% of them detected only once. About 1.8% of the sample is held by the ten biggest clonotypes.

The material was CD4+ or CD8+ T cells sorted from blood, obtained in a trial of the OX40 agonist ivuxolimab. This clonotype originated in an adult with an advanced solid tumor such as melanoma, head and neck, liver or kidney cancer. The receptor chain draws on TRBV4-3 and TRBJ2-7; the D gene is possibly TRBD1 or TRBD2, each agreeing over 7 bases. CDR3 protein: CASSRGRGPSSYEQYF. At the DNA level, the sequence is TGCGCCAGCAGCCGGGGGAGGGGGCCGTCCTCCTACGAGCAGTACTTC.